The 32 T cell receptor beta chains in this list originate from one sample, sequenced in a study of cytomegalovirus exposure and HLA in healthy donors. The PCR contained 60 Vbeta and 13 Jbeta primers. Profiling relied on immunoSEQ multiplex PCR, and the TCRdb table lists in-frame clones only, not all of them. Seen here are some 100,000 clones, more than 75% observed once, and the top ten hold over 3.5%. The specimen sequenced was PBMCs. Every receptor here comes from a woman aged 50 to 65 in good health and CMV-seropositive.

The genes are TRBV9 and TRBJ2-3, with D unclear. Germline V gives CDR1 SGDLS, CDR2 YYNGEE. This CDR3 region has 14 residues. V lost 0 bases and J lost 3, with 8 bases in between. Here the CDR3 DNA reads TGTGCCAGCAGCGTAGCCCAGACTACAGATACGCAGTATTTT. Translation gives CASSVAQTTDTQYF.

V gene TRBV21-1 combines with J gene TRBJ2-6; the table's TRBD2 call for D was not verified on the DNA. TRBV21-1 is termed a pseudogene. This CDR3 is built from 18 residues. CDR3 region: CASSKAGLAGSGANVLTF. CDR3 sequence (DNA): TGTGCCAGCAGCAAAGCGGGACTAGCGGGCTCTGGGGCCAACGTCCTGACTTTC.

This clone has just one count. This chain links TRBV23-1 with TRBJ1-5; 10 bases align to TRBD1. TRBV23-1 is an ORF, with its function uncertain. V shed 7 bases and J 7 bases; nucleotides not matched to a gene: 22. The CDR3 covers 19 residues. The CDR3 loop is CASKPLPDRGPRNPQPQHF. The CDR3 coding sequence is TGCGCCAGCAAACCGCTCCCCGACAGGGGGCCCCGCAATCCCCAGCCCCAGCATTTT.

The chain links TRBV30 to TRBJ1-6; 10 bases are shared with TRBD1. J was trimmed by 11 bases and V by 6 bases; bases with no gene match: 7. The germline gives CDR1 GTSNPN, CDR2 SVGIG (reference sequence). The CDR3 is 13 amino acids. CDR3 nucleotides: TGTGCCTGCAGGAGGACAGGGGGAACACCCCTCCACTTT. This encodes CACRRTGGTPLHF.

This chain joins TRBV5-1 and TRBJ2-3; D gene ambiguous. CDR3 size: 15 residues. Germline-derived CDR1 and CDR2 are SGHRS and YFSETQ. With 0 bases removed from V and 0 bases from J, the gap between germline ends came to 8 bases. CDR3 coding DNA: TGCGCCAGCAGCTTGGCGGGTGTTAGCACAGATACGCAGTATTTT. Its protein is CASSLAGVSTDTQYF.

The table lists this clone with a few counts. V gene TRBV2 combines with J gene TRBJ1-2; D call uncertain. Germline V CDR1 and CDR2: SNHLY, FYNNEI. V was trimmed by 4 bases and J by 2 bases, leaving 8 bases between them. This CDR3 is 13 amino acids long. CDR3 amino acids: CASSAQTNYGYTF. The CDR3 DNA sequence: TGTGCCAGCAGTGCACAGACGAACTATGGCTACACCTTC.

CDR3 nucleotides: TGTGCCAGCAGCCAAGACAAGGGGCGCACAGATACGCAGTATTTT. Protein sequence: CASSQDKGRTDTQYF. V is TRBV4-2 and J is TRBJ2-3, with a possible D match to TRBD1 (5 bases). Trimming shortened V by 0 bases and J by 1 base, and 8 bases separated the two germline ends. This CDR3 contains 15 residues. Germline V gene sequence: CDR1 LGHNA, CDR2 YNFKEQ.

V usage is TRBV7-9 and J usage is TRBJ2-7, with 11 nucleotides matching TRBD2. Losses at the gene ends were 5 bases for V and 7 bases for J; bases not matched to a gene: 1. The germline gives CDR1 SEHNR, CDR2 FQNEAQ (reference sequence). The CDR3 length is 12 residues. In DNA, the CDR3 is TGTGCCAGCAGCCGACTAGCGGGGGAGCAGTACTTC. This codes for CASSRLAGEQYF. The variable domain in full, completed from reference TRBV7-9 and TRBJ2-7, reads DTGVSQNPRHKITKRGQNVTFRCDPISEHNRLYWYRQTLGQGPEFLTYFQNEAQLEKSRLLSDRFSAERPKGSFSTLEIQRTEQGDSAMYLCASSRLAGEQYFGPGTRLTVT.

The rearrangement uses TRBV30 and TRBJ1-6, with a tentative D call TRBD1 (5 bases). The germline gives CDR1 GTSNPN, CDR2 SVGIG (reference sequence). The CDR3 loop spans 15 amino acids. V lost 2 bases, J lost 3 bases, and 11 bases lay in between. DNA for the CDR3: TGTGCCTGGAGTCCGCGGGGGGGCTATAATTCACCCCTCCACTTT. Translating gives CAWSPRGGYNSPLHF.

The chain couples TRBV2 to TRBJ2-2, with D possibly being TRBD1 (7 bases). This CDR3 spans 15 amino acids. The V end was cut by 7 bases, the J end by 4 bases, with 16 bases between. The germline V gene encodes CDR1 SNHLY and CDR2 FYNNEI. The CDR3: CASKSPGGGTGELFF. The CDR3 DNA reads TGTGCCAGCAAATCCCCAGGGGGAGGCACCGGGGAGCTGTTTTTT.

V and J are TRBV11-2 and TRBJ2-3; D is perhaps TRBD2 (7 bases). CDR1 SGHAT and CDR2 FQNNGV come from the germline V gene. The V end lost 4 bases, the J end lost 1 base, and 18 bases lay between the germline ends. This CDR3 has 17 residues. The CDR3 DNA follows: TGTGCCAGCAGCTCATCGCGGGGGCTAGGAGGCACAGATACGCAGTATTTT. Translating it yields CASSSSRGLGGTDTQYF.

The chain employs TRBV2 and TRBJ2-5, with TRBD2 identical over 9 bases. Germline V gene lookup returns CDR1 SNHLY and CDR2 FYNNEI. V lost 8 bases and J lost 1; bases outside the gene matches: 11. The CDR3 consists of 16 residues. CDR3 loop: CASSKQLAGPQETQYF. The CDR3 DNA sequence: TGTGCCAGCTCGAAGCAACTAGCGGGCCCCCAAGAGACCCAGTACTTC.

The chain joins TRBV19 to TRBJ1-5; a weak D match, TRBD1 (5 bases). Trimming took off 1 base at V and 7 bases at J, with 14 bases between the two ends. The V gene's germline CDR1 is LNHDA and CDR2 SQIVND (reference sequence). The length of the CDR3 is 15 residues. CDR3 protein: CASSIVSGRQQPQHF. Written as DNA, the CDR3 is TGTGCCAGTAGTATAGTGTCAGGGAGGCAGCAGCCCCAGCATTTT.

The rearrangement uses TRBV5-1 and TRBJ2-4; D is perhaps TRBD2 (5 bases). The germline V gene has CDR1 SGHRS and CDR2 YFSETQ. V shed 5 bases and J shed 6 bases, with 12 bases lying between them. This CDR3 spans 13 amino acids. CDR3 nucleotides: TGCGCCAGCAGTCCGGGGAGCCTAAACATTCAGTACTTC. Protein product: CASSPGSLNIQYF.

The CDR3, as DNA: TGTGCCAGCAGCTTAGAACAGGTCCCCCTCCACTTT. Protein sequence: CASSLEQVPLHF. This chain connects TRBV7-9 to TRBJ1-6; perhaps TRBD1 as D (5 bases). The CDR3 loop spans 12 amino acids. V was clipped by 1 base and J by 13 bases, with 8 bases between them. Germline V gene sequence: CDR1 SEHNR, CDR2 FQNEAQ (reference sequence). Together with reference TRBV7-9 and TRBJ1-6, the CDR3 gives the full variable domain: DTGVSQNPRHKITKRGQNVTFRCDPISEHNRLYWYRQTLGQGPEFLTYFQNEAQLEKSRLLSDRFSAERPKGSFSTLEIQRTEQGDSAMYLCASSLEQVPLHFGNGTRLTVT.

The gene calls are TRBV7-9 and TRBJ1-2; the D gene is possibly TRBD1 (5 bases). This CDR3 has 10 amino acids. The germline V gene has CDR1 SEHNR and CDR2 FQNEAQ (reference sequence). Trimming removed 11 bases at V and 8 bases at J, with 12 bases between. CDR3 region: CAAGDYGYTF. CDR3 nucleotides: TGTGCCGCGGGGGATTACGGCTACACCTTC.

The V call is TRBV6-1, the J call TRBJ1-1; 7 bases agree with TRBD1. With 7 bases clipped from V and 1 base from J, the junction kept 6 bases outside the gene matches. Germline CDR1 and CDR2: MNHNS and SASEGT. The CDR3 has 14 amino acids. Written as DNA, the CDR3 is TGTGCCAGCACCCCGGGACAGCCGAACACTGAAGCTTTCTTT. This translates into CASTPGQPNTEAFF.

V is TRBV5-4 and J is TRBJ1-2, with a weak D call TRBD1 (6 bases). The CDR3 spans 18 residues. Trimming left V 4 bases short and J 3 bases short, with 25 bases between. CDR1 is SGHNT and CDR2 is YYREEE in the germline V gene (reference sequence). As DNA, the CDR3 is TGTGCCAGCAGCGCGGGGGGTGCGGAGGGGGGCGTTCACTATGGCTACACCTTC. The encoded protein is CASSAGGAEGGVHYGYTF.

The V call is TRBV9, the J call TRBJ1-3; TRBD1 aligns across 9 bases. In germline, CDR1 is SGDLS, CDR2 YYNGEE. V was pared by 3 bases and J by 2 bases, with 12 bases of the junction left unmatched. This CDR3 has 18 amino acids. In DNA, the CDR3 is TGTGCCAGCAGCGCCGGGACAGGGCCCCTCGGAGCTGGAAACACCATATATTTT. This translates into CASSAGTGPLGAGNTIYF.

This CDR3 is CASSSQGQSYEQYF. DNA of the CDR3: TGTGCCAGCAGCTCCCAGGGACAATCCTACGAGCAGTACTTC. The chain combines TRBV7-9 with TRBJ2-7; maybe TRBD1 (6 bases). The germline gives CDR1 SEHNR, CDR2 FQNEAQ (reference sequence). V dropped 4 bases and J dropped 1 base, with 11 bases sitting between them. The CDR3 length is 14 residues.

V and J are TRBV6-5 and TRBJ1-2; D might be TRBD1 (5 bases). Germline V gene data show CDR1 as MNHEY and CDR2 as SVGAGI. The CDR3 covers 14 residues. Trimming left V 0 bases short and J 5 bases short, with 10 bases between. CDR3 region: CASSYSGGGYGYTF. The CDR3 DNA is TGTGCCAGCAGTTACTCGGGGGGGGGATATGGCTACACCTTC.

The chain uses TRBV15 and TRBJ1-3; D is possibly TRBD1 (5 bases). Trimming stripped 0 bases from V and 4 bases from J, with 13 bases between. The CDR3 is 16 residues long. Germline lookup yields CDR1 LNHNV and CDR2 YYDKDF (reference sequence). Here the CDR3 reads CATSRDGRGIGNTIYF. The DNA for the CDR3 is TGTGCCACCAGCAGAGATGGAAGGGGCATCGGAAACACCATATATTTT. The full variable domain, in which reference TRBV15 and TRBJ1-3 provide the parts outside the CDR3, is DAMVIQNPRYQVTQFGKPVTLSCSQTLNHNVMYWYQQKSSQAPKLLFHYYDKDFNNEADTPDNFQSRRPNTSFCFLDIRSPGLGDTAMYLCATSRDGRGIGNTIYFGEGSWLTVV.

This sequence joins TRBV20-1 and TRBJ1-3, with D unclear. CDR3 length equals 11 residues. Germline assignment: CDR1 DFQATT and CDR2 SNEGSKA (reference sequence). Trimming removed 6 bases from V and 4 bases from J, with 7 bases in between. The CDR3 spells CSARRGNTIYF. The CDR3 DNA follows: TGCAGTGCCCGGCGGGGAAACACCATATATTTT.

The gene calls are TRBV30 and TRBJ1-2; D is uncertain. The CDR3 runs to 14 residues. Looked up from germline, CDR1 is GTSNPN and CDR2 is SVGIG (reference sequence). V was cut by 0 bases and J by 6 bases, with 14 bases left in between. The CDR3 region has the DNA TGTGCCTGGAGTGTACGAGGGATCGGAGATGGCTACACCTTC. Translated, it gives CAWSVRGIGDGYTF. The full variable domain, in which reference TRBV30 and TRBJ1-2 provide the parts outside the CDR3, is SQTIHQWPATLVQPVGSPLSLECTVEGTSNPNLYWYRQAAGRGLQLLFYSVGIGQISSEVPQNLSASRPQDRQFILSSKKLLLSDSGFYLCAWSVRGIGDGYTFGSGTRLTVV.

The rearrangement joins TRBV11-1 to TRBJ1-1; D possibly corresponds to TRBD1 (5 bases). V was trimmed by 5 bases and J by 4 bases, leaving 11 bases between them. The germline V gene encodes CDR1 SGHAT and CDR2 FQDESV (reference sequence). This CDR3 comprises 13 residues. CDR3 amino acids: CASSPGRVTEAFF. Written as DNA, the CDR3 is TGTGCCAGCAGCCCGGGCAGGGTCACTGAAGCTTTCTTT.

The chain recombines TRBV7-9 with TRBJ2-5; 11 nucleotides agree with TRBD1. J lost 6 bases, V lost 4 bases, and 7 bases had no gene match. This CDR3 region has 15 residues. The V gene's germline CDR1 is SEHNR and CDR2 FQNEAQ (reference sequence). CDR3 residues: CASSSRTGGGQTQYF. The CDR3 region has the DNA TGTGCCAGCAGCTCACGGACAGGGGGCGGACAGACCCAGTACTTC.

This clone was recorded only once. The CDR3 bases are TGTGCCAGTGAAGACCGACACTCCTACAATGAGCAGTTCTTC. It yields the protein CASEDRHSYNEQFF. The chain employs TRBV19 and TRBJ2-1, with D hard to call. The germline CDR1 and CDR2 sequences are LNHDA and SQIVND (reference sequence). This CDR3 has 14 amino acids. Trimming cost V 8 bases and J 0 bases, with 11 bases left between them.

In DNA form, the CDR3 reads TGTGCCAGCAGCTTGACTAGCGGGGCAACCGGGGAGCTGTTTTTT. Translating gives CASSLTSGATGELFF. V usage is TRBV5-8 and J usage is TRBJ2-2; TRBD2 agrees at 10 bases. Trimming took 1 base from V and 5 from J; bases not matched to a gene: 2. Germline CDR1 and CDR2: SGHTS and YDEGEE. The CDR3 covers 15 residues.

J is TRBJ2-1 and V is TRBV11-1, with a weak D call TRBD2 (5 bases). Trimming pared 1 base from V and 5 bases from J, leaving 9 bases between. This CDR3 is built from 14 residues. Germline V gives CDR1 SGHAT, CDR2 FQDESV (reference sequence). CDR3 protein: CASSLGFGNNEQFF. DNA of the CDR3: TGTGCCAGCAGCTTAGGGTTCGGGAACAATGAGCAGTTCTTC.

The chain is built from TRBV30 and TRBJ2-2, with a tentative D call TRBD1 (5 bases). Germline V gene sequence: CDR1 GTSNPN, CDR2 SVGIG (reference sequence). This CDR3 has 15 residues. With 0 bases removed from V and 0 bases from J, the gap between germline ends came to 8 bases. CDR3 coding DNA: TGTGCCTGGAGTGTGGGGCAAGCGAACACCGGGGAGCTGTTTTTT. Translating it yields CAWSVGQANTGELFF.

J is TRBJ2-7 and V is TRBV7-8, with D hard to call. The CDR3 runs to 13 residues. The V and J ends lost 3 bases and 6 bases respectively, with 12 bases between them. Germline-derived CDR1 and CDR2 are SGHVS and FQNEAQ. CDR3: CASSLNRLAEQYF. In nucleotides, the CDR3 is TGTGCCAGCAGCTTGAATCGACTGGCCGAGCAGTACTTC.

The chain is built from TRBV5-6 and TRBJ2-6, with 7 bases that match TRBD1. Germline V CDR1 and CDR2: SGHDT, YYEEEE. The J segment lost 0 bases and the V segment lost 4 bases, leaving 10 bases of the junction unmatched. CDR3 length: 18 residues. The CDR3: CASSLQGSRFSGANVLTF. The DNA for the CDR3 is TGTGCCAGCAGCCTACAGGGGTCCCGCTTCTCTGGGGCCAACGTCCTGACTTTC. Using reference TRBV5-6 and TRBJ2-6 for the parts outside the CDR3, the full variable domain is DAGVTQSPTHLIKTRGQQVTLRCSPKSGHDTVSWYQQALGQGPQFIFQYYEEEERQRGNFPDRFSGHQFPNYSSELNVNALLLGDSALYLCASSLQGSRFSGANVLTFGAGSRLTVL.